These 30 T cell receptor beta chains originate from one sample sequenced in a study of shared clonotypes between healthy human individuals (TCRdb year 2020). Libraries were constructed by the immunoSEQ multiplex PCR assay. Drawn from immuneACCESS, this table holds only the in-frame rearrangements with V and J called that TCRdb kept. Clones are partly lost; checked studies trace under half to an unresolved V gene and leave the rest unexplained. The sample table shows 1.4 million or so clones, and approximately 98.5% are seen once. The biggest ten clones account for over 0.3% of the sample. The sample taken for sequencing was naive CD4+ T cells sorted from blood. The cell subset or site tag for this specimen amounts to: CD45RA+ positively selected. Every receptor here comes from a man aged 25 to 40 in good health.

The rearrangement uses TRBV5-1 and TRBJ2-7; 8 bases are a match to TRBD2. With V trimmed by 0 bases and J by 1 base, 6 bases remained unmatched. Germline V gene data show CDR1 as SGHRS and CDR2 as YFSETQ. The CDR3 loop spans 16 amino acids. CDR3 loop: CASSLGPSGSSYEQYF. The CDR3, as DNA: TGCGCCAGCAGCTTGGGCCCCAGCGGGAGTTCCTACGAGCAGTACTTC. The full variable domain, with the rest looked up from reference TRBV5-1 and TRBJ2-7, is KAGVTQTPRYLIKTRGQQVTLSCSPISGHRSVSWYQQTPGQGLQFLFEYFSETQRNKGNFPGRFSGRQFSNSRSEMNVSTLELGDSALYLCASSLGPSGSSYEQYFGPGTRLTVT.

DNA for the CDR3: TGTGCCAGCACCAGGACAGGGGGGATCGAGACCCAGTACTTC. Its protein product is CASTRTGGIETQYF. The chain is built from TRBV9 and TRBJ2-5, with 10 bases lining up with TRBD1. Trimming at V came to 6 bases and at J to 5 bases, leaving 7 bases not matched to a gene. Per the germline V gene, CDR1 is SGDLS and CDR2 is YYNGEE. The CDR3 is 14 amino acids.

This clone was recorded once. This chain links TRBV5-4 with TRBJ1-2; 7 nucleotides line up with TRBD1. The germline V gene has CDR1 SGHNT and CDR2 YYREEE (reference sequence). Trimming cost V 5 bases and J 0 bases; bases outside gene matches: 7. This CDR3 spans 15 amino acids. CDR3 region: CASRLPGQTNYGYTF. CDR3 sequence (DNA): TGTGCCAGCAGACTTCCGGGACAGACTAACTATGGCTACACCTTC.

This clone was observed once. The CDR3 loop is CATAERAAQYF. The CDR3 region has the DNA TGTGCCACCGCCGAGCGGGCTGCGCAGTATTTT. The chain joins TRBV15 to TRBJ2-3, with a tentative D call TRBD2 (6 bases). V was pared by 8 bases and J by 10 bases, with 13 bases between. Germline CDR1 is LNHNV and CDR2 is YYDKDF (reference sequence). There are 11 residues in the CDR3.

Comments on this clone: This CDR3 is also generated by other DNA sequences in the sample. This chain links TRBV11-2 with TRBJ2-3; the D call may be TRBD1 or TRBD2 (5 bases each). This CDR3 region has 14 residues. Germline V lookup: CDR1 SGHAT, CDR2 FQNNGV. The V and J ends lost 1 base and 1 base respectively, with 6 bases between them. The CDR3 DNA is TGTGCCAGCAGCTTAGCGGGGCGCACAGATACGCAGTATTTT. It encodes CASSLAGRTDTQYF.

The chain is built from TRBV5-1 and TRBJ2-2; 7 bases map to TRBD1. V was pared by 6 bases and J by 3 bases, with 8 bases of the junction left unmatched. The CDR3 sequence is 15 residues long. The germline V gene has CDR1 SGHRS and CDR2 YFSETQ. The CDR3 here is CASIKGAGDTGELFF. The CDR3 DNA reads as TGCGCCAGCATCAAGGGGGCCGGGGACACCGGGGAGCTGTTTTTT. Together with reference TRBV5-1 and TRBJ2-2, the CDR3 gives the full variable domain: KAGVTQTPRYLIKTRGQQVTLSCSPISGHRSVSWYQQTPGQGLQFLFEYFSETQRNKGNFPGRFSGRQFSNSRSEMNVSTLELGDSALYLCASIKGAGDTGELFFGEGSRLTVL.

The chain employs TRBV6-1 and TRBJ1-5, with TRBD1 as a possible D gene (5 bases). The germline V gene has CDR1 MNHNS and CDR2 SASEGT. The V end lost 2 bases, the J end lost 4 bases, and 12 bases lay between the germline ends. The CDR3 totals 15 residues. The CDR3 coding sequence is TGTGCCAGCAGTGAAAGTGGAGGGGTAAATCAGCCCCAGCATTTT. As protein: CASSESGGVNQPQHF.

J is TRBJ2-1 and V is TRBV7-3; 9 bases fit TRBD2. V was clipped by 4 bases and J by 10 bases; unmatched bases: 5. CDR1 and CDR2 (germline): SGHTA, FQGTGA. This CDR3 region has 13 residues. CDR3 protein: CASSSIAGAEQFF. The CDR3 nucleotides read TGTGCCAGCAGCTCAATAGCGGGAGCGGAGCAGTTCTTC. Combining the CDR3 with reference TRBV7-3 and TRBJ2-1 gives the whole variable domain GAGVSQTPSNKVTEKGKYVELRCDPISGHTALYWYRQSLGQGPEFLIYFQGTGAADDSGLPNDRFFAVRPEGSVSTLKIQRTERGDSAVYLCASSSIAGAEQFFGPGTRLTVL.

V and J are TRBV5-4 and TRBJ2-4, with TRBD2 matching 9 bases. Unmatched junction bases numbered 10, after V lost 3 bases and J lost 6 bases. Germline CDR1 SGHNT, CDR2 YYREEE (reference sequence). There are 16 residues in the CDR3. CDR3 region: CASSSEREDSRNIQYF. In nucleotides, the CDR3 is TGTGCCAGCAGCTCTGAGCGGGAGGATTCTAGAAACATTCAGTACTTC.

The sample holds one count of this clone. V gene TRBV11-2 combines with J gene TRBJ2-3; 7 bases are shared with TRBD2. The germline V gene encodes CDR1 SGHAT and CDR2 FQNNGV. V lost 5 bases and J lost 5; bases outside the gene matches: 16. This CDR3 comprises 17 residues. Here the CDR3 DNA reads TGTGCCAGCAGCCACCCCGGGTCAGCGGGGTTCGTAGATACGCAGTATTTT. Its translation: CASSHPGSAGFVDTQYF.

The chain is built from TRBV19 and TRBJ2-1; no firm D call. Germline-derived CDR1 and CDR2 are LNHDA and SQIVND (reference sequence). This CDR3 is 20 amino acids long. With 3 bases removed from V and 1 base from J, the gap between germline ends came to 25 bases. The CDR3 region has the DNA TGTGCCAGTAGTATCCATACCGGACGCAATTATCAACAATCCTACAATGAGCAGTTCTTC. Its protein is CASSIHTGRNYQQSYNEQFF.

The chain joins TRBV19 to TRBJ2-7, with 8 bases fitting TRBD2. Germline CDR1 LNHDA, CDR2 SQIVND (reference sequence). The junction had 8 bases not matched to a gene; V was cut back by 4 bases and J by 3 bases. The CDR3 loop spans 15 amino acids. CDR3 coding DNA: TGTGCCAGTAGTAACGCGGGAGGCCTTCACTACGAGCAGTACTTC. This translates into CASSNAGGLHYEQYF.

The V gene is TRBV2, the J gene TRBJ2-3; D remains ambiguous. V was cut by 7 bases and J by 1 base, with 9 bases left in between. CDR1 and CDR2 (germline): SNHLY, FYNNEI. CDR3 length: 13 residues. The CDR3 here is CASTPDGTDTQYF. CDR3 nucleotides: TGTGCCAGCACCCCGGACGGCACAGATACGCAGTATTTT. Full variable domain (missing parts from reference TRBV2 and TRBJ2-3): EPEVTQTPSHQVTQMGQEVILRCVPISNHLYFYWYRQILGQKVEFLVSFYNNEISEKSEIFDDQFSVERPDGSNFTLKIRSTKLEDSAMYFCASTPDGTDTQYFGPGTRLTVL.

For this clone: Other DNA sequences in the same sample also yield this CDR3. J is TRBJ2-1 and V is TRBV28; 10 bases fit TRBD2. The CDR3 spans 16 residues. The V gene end was trimmed by 5 bases and the J gene end by 0 bases; junction bases not matched to a gene: 4. Per germline, CDR1 MDHEN and CDR2 SYDVKM. CDR3 amino acids: CASSVPSGSSYNEQFF. CDR3 DNA: TGTGCCAGCAGTGTCCCTAGCGGGAGCTCCTACAATGAGCAGTTCTTC.

CDR3 sequence (DNA): TGTGCCAGCAGCCAAGCCTTTACGCAGTATTTT. The encoded protein is CASSQAFTQYF. This chain links TRBV14 with TRBJ2-3; no definite D call. V was pared by 1 base and J by 8 bases, with 4 bases between. The CDR3 totals 11 residues. In germline, CDR1 is SGHDN, CDR2 FVKESK.

The chain has TRBV5-1 and TRBJ2-1; 9 bases agree with TRBD2. The junction had 4 bases not matched to a gene; V was cut back by 0 bases and J by 6 bases. This CDR3 is 15 amino acids long. Germline assignment: CDR1 SGHRS and CDR2 YFSETQ. CDR3 in DNA: TGCGCCAGCAGCTTGGGTAGCGGGAGAGGCAATGAGCAGTTCTTC. It yields the protein CASSLGSGRGNEQFF.

The chain is built from TRBV11-3 and TRBJ2-1; D is possibly TRBD1 or TRBD2 (5 bases each). Germline CDR1 and CDR2: SGHNT and YENEEA. Trimming took off 5 bases at V and 0 bases at J, with 11 bases between the two ends. This CDR3 has 15 amino acids. The CDR3 coding sequence is TGTGCCAGCAGCCCTGGGACGTTCTCCTACAATGAGCAGTTCTTC. It is translated as CASSPGTFSYNEQFF.

The chain couples TRBV19 to TRBJ2-7, with 10 bases fitting TRBD2. The germline V gene encodes CDR1 LNHDA and CDR2 SQIVND (reference sequence). The CDR3 contains 13 residues. The CDR3 sequence is CASSGSSSYEQYF. The CDR3 region has the DNA TGTGCTTCTAGCGGGAGCAGCTCCTACGAGCAGTACTTC.

The rearrangement joins TRBV10-1 to TRBJ2-3; TRBD2 matches 12 bases. The V and J ends lost 4 bases and 4 bases, in that order; junction bases with no gene match: 12. Germline CDR1 WNHNN, CDR2 SYGVQD (reference sequence). The CDR3 totals 18 residues. CDR3 in amino acids: CASSATFASGRAADTQYF. The CDR3 nucleotides are TGCGCCAGCAGTGCAACTTTTGCTAGCGGGAGGGCGGCAGATACGCAGTATTTT.

This sequence joins TRBV13 and TRBJ2-1; 11 nucleotides match TRBD2. Germline V gives CDR1 PRHDT, CDR2 FYEKMQ (reference sequence). The CDR3 is made up of 16 amino acids. The J segment lost 7 bases and the V segment lost 3 bases, leaving 8 bases of the junction unmatched. The CDR3 loop reads CASSFSGRASRNEQFF. The DNA for the CDR3 is TGTGCCAGCAGCTTTAGCGGGAGGGCCTCTAGGAATGAGCAGTTCTTC.

V and J are TRBV27 and TRBJ2-2, with TRBD2 matching 7 bases. The CDR3 is 15 residues long. Germline lookup yields CDR1 MNHEY and CDR2 SMNVEV (reference sequence). J lost 4 bases, V lost 8 bases, and 10 bases had no gene match. The CDR3 sequence is CASRLAPRGTGELFF. The CDR3 DNA is TGTGCCAGCCGACTAGCCCCTCGGGGCACCGGGGAGCTGTTTTTT.

CDR3 sequence reads: CASSPTRETQYF. The CDR3 nucleotides are TGCGCCAGCAGCCCCACGAGAGAGACCCAGTACTTC. The V call is TRBV5-1, the J call TRBJ2-5; no reliable D call. Deletions cut 4 bases from V and 4 bases from J, with 8 bases between. The length of the CDR3 is 12 residues. In germline, CDR1 is SGHRS, CDR2 YFSETQ.

The chain links TRBV11-3 to TRBJ1-1; D remains unclear. Trimming left V 0 bases short and J 1 base short, with 9 bases between. The CDR3 loop spans 15 amino acids. Germline V CDR1 and CDR2: SGHNT, YENEEA. The CDR3 sequence is CASSLDRNGNTEAFF. The CDR3 nucleotides read TGTGCCAGCAGCTTAGATCGAAACGGGAACACTGAAGCTTTCTTT.

Comments on this clone: This sample also contains other DNA sequences that code for the same CDR3. V and J are TRBV18 and TRBJ1-5; unclear D gene. The CDR3 covers 15 residues. Per germline, CDR1 KGHSH and CDR2 LQKENI. Trimming left V 3 bases short and J 0 bases short, with 9 bases between. CDR3 DNA sequence: TGTGCCAGCTCACCGCTCAGAGTTAGCAATCAGCCCCAGCATTTT. As protein: CASSPLRVSNQPQHF.

The chain joins TRBV5-5 to TRBJ2-7; either TRBD1 or TRBD2 may fit D (7 bases each). The CDR3 loop spans 16 amino acids. Germline CDR1 reads SGHKS; CDR2 reads YYEKEE (reference sequence). With 5 bases removed from V and 4 bases from J, the gap between germline ends came to 22 bases. CDR3 amino acids: CASRREFAQGGYEQYF. The CDR3 DNA follows: TGTGCCAGCAGAAGAGAATTTGCCCAGGGGGGGTACGAGCAGTACTTC.

The rearrangement joins TRBV15 to TRBJ1-4; D may be TRBD1 (5 bases). Per the germline V gene, CDR1 is LNHNV and CDR2 is YYDKDF (reference sequence). The CDR3 spans 13 residues. Deletions cut 8 bases from V and 6 bases from J, with 13 bases between. This CDR3 reads CATARGEDEKLFF. For the CDR3, the DNA is TGTGCCACCGCCAGAGGGGAGGATGAAAAACTGTTTTTT.

The chain combines TRBV18 with TRBJ2-1, with TRBD2 identical over 10 bases. The CDR3 spans 18 residues. With 3 bases clipped from V and 0 bases from J, the junction kept 8 bases outside the gene matches. Per the germline V gene, CDR1 is KGHSH and CDR2 is LQKENI. CDR3 in DNA: TGTGCCAGCTCACCTCCCCCTAGCGGGAGCGTCTCCTACAATGAGCAGTTCTTC. This encodes CASSPPPSGSVSYNEQFF.

J is TRBJ1-2 and V is TRBV28; D is perhaps TRBD1 (6 bases). Germline CDR1 reads MDHEN; CDR2 reads SYDVKM. This CDR3 has 13 residues. V lost 3 bases and J 4 bases, leaving 9 bases between the germline ends. The CDR3 region is CASSLTRGYGYTF. Written as DNA, the CDR3 is TGTGCCAGCAGTTTGACCAGGGGCTATGGCTACACCTTC.

This rearrangement joins TRBV20-1 to TRBJ2-7, with D uncertain. The CDR3 loop spans 11 amino acids. From germline, CDR1 is DFQATT and CDR2 SNEGSKA (reference sequence). The germline V and J ends were trimmed by 1 base and 4 bases, with 5 bases remaining between them. The CDR3 region has the DNA TGCAGTGCTAGAGGGGCGTACGAGCAGTACTTC. It translates to CSARGAYEQYF.

The rearrangement uses TRBV27 and TRBJ2-7; a weak D match, TRBD2 (6 bases). V was clipped by 8 bases and J by 6 bases, with 20 bases between them. CDR3 length: 14 amino acids. The germline CDR1 and CDR2 sequences are MNHEY and SMNVEV (reference sequence). CDR3 DNA: TGTGCCAGCCGTCCCATAGCTGCGGGGAGCGAGCAGTACTTC. Protein product: CASRPIAAGSEQYF.